Listed below are T cell receptor beta chains from one sample, sequenced in a study of regulatory dendritic cells for organ transplantation. No antigens are known for them. Sequencing was performed with immunoSEQ multiplex PCR; in TCRdb, only in-frame clones are kept and a portion is missing. This sample has 9,500 to 15,000 clones, with roughly 73% found just once. The sample taken for sequencing was naive CD8+ T cells from blood cultured with regulatory dendritic cells. These TCRs come from a human donor in good health. The CDR3 runs from the conserved cysteine through the conserved F or W. The order of the fields is clone size, D gene, V gene, J gene, CDR3 DNA, CDR3 protein. A D gene is named only where the DNA matches it firmly. Rows may omit the clone size; those that give it use once, few, many or a size class.

-	TRBD1	TRBV4-3	TRBJ2-7	TGCGCCAGCAGCCAAGGGACAGGGGACCCCTACGAGCAGTACTTC	CASSQGTGDPYEQYF
-	-	TRBV4-1	TRBJ2-1	TGCGCCAGCAGCCGACTAACAGGGTCGGATGAGCAGTTCTTC	CASSRLTGSDEQFF
-	-	TRBV5-6	TRBJ2-7	TGTGCCAGCAGCCGCGCGGGACAGAGTCCCTACGAGCAGTACTTC	CASSRAGQSPYEQYF
once	TRBD1	TRBV5-5	TRBJ2-7	TGTGCCAGCAGCCCCGGACAGGTTCCCTCCTACGAGCAGTACTTC	CASSPGQVPSYEQYF
-	-	TRBV19	TRBJ1-2	TGTGCCAGTGAAGACGGGACTAACTATGGCTACACCTTC	CASEDGTNYGYTF
few	-	TRBV19	TRBJ1-1	TGTGCCAGTAGTATACAGGGATCCACTGAAGCTTTCTTT	CASSIQGSTEAFF
-	TRBD1	TRBV25-1	TRBJ1-2	TGTGCCAGCAGTGATGGAGGGACAGGGGACCCTGGGTTCTATGGCTACACCTTC	CASSDGGTGDPGFYGYTF
-	TRBD1	TRBV13	TRBJ2-5	TGTGCCAGCAGCTTTGGGACAGATAATAACCCTCAAGAGACCCAGTACTTC	CASSFGTDNNPQETQYF
-	TRBD1	TRBV7-7	TRBJ1-6	TGTGCCAGCAGCTTAACCTCACAGGGGGATTATAATTCACCCCTCCACTTT	CASSLTSQGDYNSPLHF
-	-	TRBV7-8	TRBJ2-3	TGTGCCAGCAGCTTAGTGGGAGCAGATACGCAGTATTTT	CASSLVGADTQYF
-	-	TRBV10-3	TRBJ1-3	TGTGCCATCAGTGTTCCGGCCTCAAGGGAGATAGGAAACACCATATATTTT	CAISVPASREIGNTIYF
once	-	TRBV7-8	TRBJ1-6	TGTGCCAGCAGCTTAGAGTCGGCAGGGGTTAATTCACCCCTCCACTTT	CASSLESAGVNSPLHF
-	-	TRBV5-6	TRBJ2-7	TGTGCCAGCAGCCCCCGAGTCCCCAGGGGCGAGCAGTACTTC	CASSPRVPRGEQYF
-	-	TRBV7-9	TRBJ1-1	TGTGCCAGCAGCGTCGGAGGCGCTGAAGCTTTCTTT	CASSVGGAEAFF
-	TRBD2	TRBV11-3	TRBJ2-1	TGTGCCAGCAGCCCAACAGCGGGGTCCCATTTTACAGGGCAGTTCTTC	CASSPTAGSHFTGQFF
-	-	TRBV9	TRBJ1-1	TGTGCCAGCAGCGTTTGGGAGGGTACTGAAGCTTTCTTT	CASSVWEGTEAFF
-	TRBD1	TRBV19	TRBJ2-2	TGTGCCAGTAGTATGGGGACAGGGGGCGCAAACACCGGGGAGCTGTTTTTT	CASSMGTGGANTGELFF
-	-	TRBV6-1	TRBJ1-6	TGTGCCAGCACCACCAGTTATTATAATTCACCCCTCCACTTT	CASTTSYYNSPLHF
-	-	TRBV13	TRBJ1-1	TGTGCCAGCAGCTTAGAATGGGCCGCTGAAGCTTTCTTT	CASSLEWAAEAFF
-	-	TRBV9	TRBJ2-1	TGTGCCAGCAGCGTTGGGGTAGCGCTCAATGAGCAGTTCTTC	CASSVGVALNEQFF
-	-	TRBV7-6	TRBJ1-1	TGTGCCAGCAAGGTAAATAGCGACACTGAAGCTTTCTTT	CASKVNSDTEAFF
-	TRBD1	TRBV19	TRBJ1-1	TGTGCCAGTAGTCGACCACAGGGGAGCGACACTGAAGCTTTCTTT	CASSRPQGSDTEAFF
-	-	TRBV4-2	TRBJ1-1	TGTGCCAGCAGCCAAGATATAAGCCGGGAGGGGCCTCATGAAGCTTTCTTT	CASSQDISREGPHEAFF
-	TRBD2	TRBV2	TRBJ2-7	TGTGCCAGCAGTGAAGGGGGTAGCGGGCCTCTCACCTACGAGCAGTACTTC	CASSEGGSGPLTYEQYF
-	TRBD1	TRBV9	TRBJ1-4	TGTGCCAGCAGCGTAGGGACAGGGGTCGTTAATGAAAAACTGTTTTTT	CASSVGTGVVNEKLFF
few	-	TRBV27	TRBJ2-7	TGTGCCAGCCGCGAAATCCAAGGGGCCTACGAGCAGTACTTC	CASREIQGAYEQYF
few	-	TRBV7-9	TRBJ1-1	TGTGCCAGCAGCTTCCCCCCGGCCAGCGGGAACACTGAAGCTTTCTTT	CASSFPPASGNTEAFF
-	TRBD2	TRBV5-4	TRBJ2-7	TGTGCCAGCAGCTGGGGCGCTAGCGGATTCTACGAGCAGTACTTC	CASSWGASGFYEQYF
-	TRBD1	TRBV18	TRBJ2-1	TGTGCCAGCTCACCACTCGGGACAGGGAAAAGGGATGAGCAGTTCTTC	CASSPLGTGKRDEQFF
-	-	TRBV11-1	TRBJ2-7	TGTGCCAGCAGCTTACTGTACTCCTACGAGCAGTACTTC	CASSLLYSYEQYF
few	-	TRBV4-1	TRBJ2-1	TGCGCCAGCAGCCAACCGCTCAGACCGGGGTCCCCCTACAATGAGCAGTTCTTC	CASSQPLRPGSPYNEQFF
-	-	TRBV6-5	TRBJ1-2	TGTGCCAGCAGTTACTCGGGAGGGCTATCCTCCTATGGCTACACCTTC	CASSYSGGLSSYGYTF
-	TRBD1	TRBV27	TRBJ2-7	TGTGCCAGCAGTGCGGCCAGGGGGCACTCCTACGAGCAGTACTTC	CASSAARGHSYEQYF
-	-	TRBV11-3	TRBJ2-1	TGTGCCAGCAGCTTAGGGATTCCGGGCCCCCGGGGCAATGAGCAGTTCTTC	CASSLGIPGPRGNEQFF
medium-sized	-	TRBV9	TRBJ1-6	TGTGCCAGCAGCCAGGGACTGTCTTATTCACCCCTCCACTTT	CASSQGLSYSPLHF